Presented here are 18 T cell receptor beta chains from one specimen sequenced in a study of blood T cell repertoires in COVID-19 (TCRdb year 2020). Library method: the immunoSEQ multiplex PCR assay. This is the immuneACCESS table as TCRdb keeps it, with only in-frame sequences that have V and J called. A part of the clones is gone; compared with another copy, unresolved V genes explain less than half, and the rest is unexplained. This sample gives about 20,000 clones in total; 88% of them show up just once. Together, the top ten hold 3% to 4% of the sample. The sequencing input was peripheral blood. Receptors originate from a human donor in a cohort sampled during active COVID-19.

This clone was detected once. The chain is built from TRBV11-2 and TRBJ2-7; a possible D gene is TRBD2 (5 bases). The ends were cut back, 1 base at V and 0 bases at J, with 10 bases in the middle. The CDR3 runs 15 residues. Germline loops: CDR1 SGHAT, CDR2 FQNNGV. Written as DNA, the CDR3 is TGTGCCAGCAGCTTAGGGCCGGGGAGCTCCTACGAGCAGTACTTC. This translates into CASSLGPGSSYEQYF.

The gene calls are TRBV11-2 and TRBJ2-7; D gene unclear. The CDR3 is 14 residues long. V was pared by 4 bases and J by 2 bases, with 12 bases between. CDR1 is SGHAT, CDR2 FQNNGV, per germline. For the CDR3, the DNA is TGTGCCAGCAGCTCCGATATCGCTACCTACGAGCAGTACTTC. This encodes CASSSDIATYEQYF.

The V gene is TRBV28, the J gene TRBJ1-5, with D tentatively TRBD1 (5 bases). The germline V gene has CDR1 MDHEN and CDR2 SYDVKM. V lost 10 bases to trimming and J lost 7 bases, with 17 bases between them. CDR3 length: 13 residues. The DNA of the CDR3 is TGTGCCACCAGGGTACCGCAGGCACAGCCCCAGCATTTT. This encodes CATRVPQAQPQHF.

The chain has TRBV28 and TRBJ1-1; the match to TRBD1 covers 7 bases. The germline CDR1 and CDR2 sequences are MDHEN and SYDVKM. The CDR3 loop spans 14 amino acids. V lost 7 bases, J lost 2 bases, and 7 bases stayed unmatched. The CDR3 sequence: CASIQTGYNTEAFF. The CDR3 DNA reads TGTGCCAGCATACAGACAGGGTACAACACTGAAGCTTTCTTT.

V usage is TRBV5-1 and J usage is TRBJ2-3, with D maybe TRBD2 (7 bases). V lost 4 bases to trimming and J lost 5 bases, with 14 bases between them. Germline V CDR1 and CDR2: SGHRS, YFSETQ. This CDR3 is built from 14 residues. This CDR3 reads CASSTGGLGDTQYF. DNA of the CDR3: TGCGCCAGCAGCACGGGGGGCCTCGGAGATACGCAGTATTTT.

CDR3 DNA sequence: TGTGCCAGCAGGAGCAGGGGCACTAGCTCCTACGAGCAGTACTTC. This sequence encodes CASRSRGTSSYEQYF. The chain uses TRBV6-5 and TRBJ2-7; a possible D gene is TRBD1 (6 bases). V was trimmed by 6 bases and J by 0 bases, leaving 15 bases between them. The CDR3 spans 15 residues. Germline V gene sequence: CDR1 MNHEY, CDR2 SVGAGI.

The chain joins TRBV9 to TRBJ1-4; D unclear. Deletions cut 3 bases from V and 8 bases from J, with 17 bases between. This CDR3 region has 15 residues. From germline, CDR1 is SGDLS and CDR2 YYNGEE. CDR3 amino acids: CASSAEVAIGEKLFF. The CDR3 DNA reads as TGTGCCAGCAGCGCGGAGGTCGCAATAGGAGAAAAACTGTTTTTT.

V and J are TRBV19 and TRBJ2-7, with TRBD1 matching over 7 bases. The CDR3 length is 14 residues. V gave up 3 bases and J gave up 8 bases; unmatched junction bases: 10. Germline V gives CDR1 LNHDA, CDR2 SQIVND (reference sequence). CDR3: CASSIAEGGQKQYF. As DNA, the CDR3 is TGTGCCAGTAGTATTGCTGAAGGGGGACAGAAGCAGTACTTC.

The J gene is TRBJ1-3, the V gene TRBV9; possibly TRBD1 for D (5 bases). Trimming took off 0 bases at V and 3 bases at J, with 7 bases between the two ends. CDR1 SGDLS and CDR2 YYNGEE come from the germline V gene. This CDR3 contains 14 residues. CDR3 DNA: TGTGCCAGCAGCGTAGGGGGGGTTGGAAACACCATATATTTT. Translation gives CASSVGGVGNTIYF.

The rearrangement links TRBV18 to TRBJ1-5, with TRBD1 as a possible D gene (5 bases). The CDR3 spans 12 residues. Germline CDR1 KGHSH, CDR2 LQKENI. With 6 bases removed from V and 6 bases from J, the gap between germline ends came to 9 bases. This CDR3 is CASSPTGQPQHF. The CDR3 nucleotides read TGTGCCAGCTCTCCCACAGGTCAGCCCCAGCATTTT.

The gene calls are TRBV10-3 and TRBJ2-7, with unresolved D. Trimming stripped 6 bases from V and 5 bases from J, with 11 bases between. CDR3 length equals 12 residues. Germline V gene data show CDR1 as ENHRY and CDR2 as SYGVKD. CDR3 bases: TGTGCCATCAGGCTACCTAGTAACGAGCAGTACTTC. Protein: CAIRLPSNEQYF.

The chain uses TRBV12-3 or TRBV12-4 and TRBJ2-5; TRBD1 aligns across 7 bases. With 6 bases clipped from V and 1 base from J, the junction kept 2 bases outside the gene matches. The CDR3 covers 13 residues. The CDR3 bases are TGTGCCAGCAGCGGGACAGCCCAAGAGACCCAGTACTTC. Protein: CASSGTAQETQYF.

This chain connects TRBV9 to TRBJ1-1; 9 nucleotides align to TRBD1. Germline lookup yields CDR1 SGDLS and CDR2 YYNGEE. Trimming at V came to 3 bases and at J to 11 bases, leaving 5 bases not matched to a gene. The CDR3 has 12 residues. DNA for the CDR3: TGTGCCAGCAGCGCAAACAGGGGGCGCGCTTTCTTT. Its protein product is CASSANRGRAFF.

The chain uses TRBV3-1 (or the pseudogene TRBV3-2) and TRBJ2-7; 10 nucleotides match TRBD2. CDR3 length: 14 amino acids. V lost 2 bases, J lost 5 bases, and 3 bases stayed unmatched. Per the germline V gene, CDR1 is LGHDT and CDR2 is YNNKEL (reference sequence). The CDR3 reads CASSQTLAGDEQYF. The CDR3 coding sequence is TGTGCCAGCAGCCAAACTCTAGCGGGAGACGAGCAGTACTTC.

The J gene is TRBJ1-6, the V gene TRBV10-3, with 7 bases that match TRBD1. This CDR3 comprises 14 residues. CDR1 is ENHRY and CDR2 is SYGVKD in the germline V gene. J gave up 6 bases and V 2 bases, and 1 base lay outside the gene matches. CDR3 in amino acids: CAISERDSNSPLHF. In nucleotides, the CDR3 is TGTGCCATCAGTGAGAGGGACAGTAATTCACCCCTCCACTTT.

V gene TRBV2 combines with J gene TRBJ2-5, with 8 bases lining up with TRBD1. CDR3 size: 17 residues. Germline V gives CDR1 SNHLY, CDR2 FYNNEI. V was pared by 5 bases and J by 3 bases, with 14 bases of the junction left unmatched. The CDR3 here is CASSRGGPTGDKETQYF. The CDR3 coding sequence is TGTGCCAGCAGTCGGGGCGGCCCGACAGGGGATAAAGAGACCCAGTACTTC. Filled out from reference TRBV2 and TRBJ2-5, the complete variable domain reads EPEVTQTPSHQVTQMGQEVILRCVPISNHLYFYWYRQILGQKVEFLVSFYNNEISEKSEIFDDQFSVERPDGSNFTLKIRSTKLEDSAMYFCASSRGGPTGDKETQYFGPGTRLLVL.

The rearrangement uses TRBV4-1 and TRBJ2-1, with 8 nucleotides matching TRBD2. This CDR3 spans 15 amino acids. After removal of 3 bases from V and 1 base from J, the junction contained 2 bases not matched to a gene. Germline lookup yields CDR1 MGHRA and CDR2 YSYEKL. The CDR3 region has the DNA TGCGCCAGCAGCCACGGACTAGCATCCTACAATGAGCAGTTCTTC. Residues: CASSHGLASYNEQFF.

The J gene is TRBJ2-7, the V gene TRBV7-9; D may be TRBD1 (6 bases). The CDR3 runs 15 residues. CDR1 and CDR2 (germline): SEHNR, FQNEAQ (reference sequence). With 5 bases removed from V and 0 bases from J, the gap between germline ends came to 14 bases. DNA of the CDR3: TGTGCCAGCAGCCCCCGCAGGGGATACTCCTACGAGCAGTACTTC. Its protein product is CASSPRRGYSYEQYF. Using reference TRBV7-9 and TRBJ2-7 for the parts outside the CDR3, the full variable domain is DTGVSQNPRHKITKRGQNVTFRCDPISEHNRLYWYRQTLGQGPEFLTYFQNEAQLEKSRLLSDRFSAERPKGSFSTLEIQRTEQGDSAMYLCASSPRRGYSYEQYFGPGTRLTVT.